These 31 T cell receptor beta chains share one sample of origin, sequenced in a study of shared T cell receptors in the human thymus. The protocol was immunoSEQ multiplex PCR, while the TCRdb copy is restricted to in-frame clones and leaves out a portion. This sample carries roughly 710,000 clones, approximately 85% of them seen once, and the ten largest clones take over 0.008%. These same records also appear under a second study, on human thymus T cells.

The sample consisted of thymocytes. Every receptor here comes from a girl under three years old with a congenital heart defect.

The gene calls are TRBV7-8 and TRBJ2-3; D remains ambiguous. Germline V gene data show CDR1 as SGHVS and CDR2 as FQNEAQ. Deletions cut 5 bases from V and 0 bases from J, with 9 bases between. This CDR3 has 14 amino acids. The CDR3 nucleotides are TGTGCCAGCAGCCCTTCCTTTAGCACAGATACGCAGTATTTT. This codes for CASSPSFSTDTQYF.

The rearrangement links TRBV6-5 to TRBJ1-5; D remains unclear. The CDR3 runs 13 residues. In germline, CDR1 is MNHEY, CDR2 SVGAGI. V was trimmed by 6 bases and J by 4 bases, leaving 10 bases between them. CDR3 bases: TGTGCCAGCAGCCCGGGTGGGAATCAGCCCCAGCATTTT. Protein: CASSPGGNQPQHF.

This clone was seen once. The chain employs TRBV2 and TRBJ1-5; TRBD1 is a possible D gene (5 bases). V was shortened by 0 bases and J by 6 bases, with 9 bases between the two germline ends. The CDR3 length is 14 residues. Germline CDR1 and CDR2: SNHLY and FYNNEI. The CDR3: CASSEAREGQPQHF. The CDR3 DNA sequence: TGTGCCAGCAGTGAAGCCAGGGAGGGTCAGCCCCAGCATTTT.

V gene TRBV7-2 combines with J gene TRBJ1-1; unclear D gene. The CDR3 covers 15 residues. Germline V gene sequence: CDR1 SGHTA, CDR2 FQGNSA. V dropped 3 bases and J dropped 5 bases, with 16 bases sitting between them. Here the CDR3 DNA reads TGTGCCAGCAGCTTGAGCCACCCCCTGAGGACTGAAGCTTTCTTT. Translated, it gives CASSLSHPLRTEAFF.

The rearrangement joins TRBV7-8 to TRBJ1-5; TRBD1 matches at 9 bases. CDR1 and CDR2 (germline): SGHVS, FQNEAQ. This CDR3 spans 13 amino acids. V lost 4 bases, J lost 8 bases, and 3 bases stayed unmatched. The CDR3 DNA reads TGTGCCAGCAGCTCGGACAGGGGAGAGCCCCAGCATTTT. It specifies CASSSDRGEPQHF.

This chain links TRBV27 with TRBJ2-1, with 12 positions matching TRBD2. V was pared by 7 bases and J by 5 bases, with 3 bases of the junction left unmatched. The germline CDR1 and CDR2 sequences are MNHEY and SMNVEV (reference sequence). CDR3 length: 14 residues. Written as DNA, the CDR3 is TGTGCCAGCAATCTAGCGGGGGGGCACAATGAGCAGTTCTTC. As protein: CASNLAGGHNEQFF.

The chain links TRBV14 to TRBJ2-5, with TRBD2 identical over 9 bases. The V and J ends lost 2 bases and 5 bases, in that order; junction bases with no gene match: 12. The CDR3 length is 17 residues. The germline V gene has CDR1 SGHDN and CDR2 FVKESK. CDR3 bases: TGTGCCAGCAGCCAAAAGGCGGGGGGGTGCTTAAGGGAGACCCAGTACTTC. Its translation: CASSQKAGGCLRETQYF.

The chain has TRBV7-8 and TRBJ2-2, with D maybe TRBD1 (6 bases). Trimming pared 9 bases from V and 3 bases from J, leaving 20 bases between. CDR1 is SGHVS and CDR2 is FQNEAQ in the germline V gene. The CDR3 sequence is 16 residues long. The CDR3 DNA is TGTGCCAGTGAGAACAGGGCCCCAAAAGACACCGGGGAGCTGTTTTTT. Its translation is CASENRAPKDTGELFF.

The chain has TRBV5-1 and TRBJ2-5; weak D call: TRBD1 (5 bases). CDR1 and CDR2 (germline): SGHRS, YFSETQ. The CDR3 has 14 amino acids. Trimming cost V 3 bases and J 2 bases, with 11 bases left between them. The CDR3 protein is CASSSDNNQETQYF. The CDR3 bases are TGCGCCAGCAGCTCGGACAACAATCAAGAGACCCAGTACTTC.

The CDR3 sequence is CASSARGGNTEAFF. The CDR3 nucleotides read TGCGCCAGCAGCGCGAGGGGAGGGAACACTGAAGCTTTCTTT. The J gene is TRBJ1-1, the V gene TRBV5-1; D perhaps matches TRBD1 (5 bases). Germline V gives CDR1 SGHRS, CDR2 YFSETQ. This CDR3 spans 14 amino acids. Trimming left V 4 bases short and J 1 base short, with 11 bases between. The variable domain in full, with the rest retrieved from reference TRBV5-1 and TRBJ1-1, is KAGVTQTPRYLIKTRGQQVTLSCSPISGHRSVSWYQQTPGQGLQFLFEYFSETQRNKGNFPGRFSGRQFSNSRSEMNVSTLELGDSALYLCASSARGGNTEAFFGQGTRLTVV.

This clone was seen just once. The chain carries TRBV18 and TRBJ1-2; 10 nucleotides line up with TRBD1. The germline V gene encodes CDR1 KGHSH and CDR2 LQKENI. V was pared by 2 bases and J by 3 bases, with 6 bases of the junction left unmatched. The CDR3 has 16 residues. CDR3 protein: CASSPFPTGGHYGYTF. The CDR3 DNA reads as TGTGCCAGCTCACCATTCCCGACAGGGGGCCACTATGGCTACACCTTC.

This chain connects TRBV6-1 to TRBJ1-1; D gene uncertain. Germline CDR1 MNHNS, CDR2 SASEGT. The CDR3 has 12 residues. V was cut by 1 base and J by 7 bases, with 7 bases left in between. CDR3 in DNA: TGTGCCAGCAGTGAAGTTATCCGTGAAGCTTTCTTT. Protein product: CASSEVIREAFF.

This chain connects TRBV19 to TRBJ2-7; 12 bases line up with TRBD1. This CDR3 is 12 amino acids long. V was pared by 5 bases and J by 11 bases, with 4 bases of the junction left unmatched. Germline CDR1 LNHDA, CDR2 SQIVND (reference sequence). The CDR3 DNA sequence: TGTGCCAGTAGTTTAGGGACAGGGGGCAAGTACTTC. Encoded protein: CASSLGTGGKYF. The complete variable domain, with remaining parts taken from reference TRBV19 and TRBJ2-7, reads DGGITQSPKYLFRKEGQNVTLSCEQNLNHDAMYWYRQDPGQGLRLIYYSQIVNDFQKGDIAEGYSVSREKKESFPLTVTSAQKNPTAFYLCASSLGTGGKYFGPGTRLTVT.

This chain uses TRBV6-4 with TRBJ2-1; 8 nucleotides match TRBD2. Germline CDR1 is MRHNA and CDR2 is SNTAGT. J was trimmed by 2 bases and V by 6 bases; bases with no gene match: 15. The CDR3 consists of 18 residues. The chain's CDR3 is CASRTKTQLAAAYNEQFF. CDR3 DNA sequence: TGTGCCAGCAGGACAAAAACTCAACTAGCGGCTGCCTACAATGAGCAGTTCTTC.

J is TRBJ2-4 and V is TRBV5-4; 10 bases align to TRBD1. Germline-derived CDR1 and CDR2 are SGHNT and YYREEE (reference sequence). This CDR3 region has 20 residues. J gave up 0 bases and V 4 bases, and 16 bases lay outside the gene matches. CDR3 nucleotides: TGTGCCAGCAGCAAAGGACAGGGGGAAGGATACCACCTAGCCAAAAACATTCAGTACTTC. Its protein product is CASSKGQGEGYHLAKNIQYF.

The rearrangement uses TRBV4-2 and TRBJ1-1; TRBD1 aligns across 8 bases. V gave up 3 bases and J gave up 8 bases; unmatched junction bases: 5. The V gene's germline CDR1 is LGHNA and CDR2 YNFKEQ. The CDR3 length is 13 residues. Here the CDR3 DNA reads TGTGCCAGCAGCCAGGACAGGGAGGACGAAGCTTTCTTT. This codes for CASSQDREDEAFF.

The chain employs TRBV5-8 and TRBJ2-1; TRBD2 is a possible D gene (6 bases). The germline V and J ends were trimmed by 4 bases and 2 bases, with 22 bases remaining between them. The CDR3 length is 18 residues. Germline V CDR1 and CDR2: SGHTS, YDEGEE. The CDR3 sequence: CASSHMIRAGQPYNEQFF. The DNA of the CDR3 is TGTGCCAGCAGCCATATGATTCGTGCGGGGCAACCCTACAATGAGCAGTTCTTC.

The chain combines TRBV5-1 with TRBJ2-2; D is ambiguous. Germline CDR1 reads SGHRS; CDR2 reads YFSETQ. The ends were cut back, 5 bases at V and 2 bases at J, with 4 bases in the middle. This CDR3 has 12 residues. CDR3 in amino acids: CASRANTGELFF. CDR3 DNA sequence: TGCGCCAGCAGGGCCAACACCGGGGAGCTGTTTTTT.

This clone was observed a single time. The chain uses TRBV4-1 and TRBJ1-4, with 7 bases identical to TRBD1. The germline CDR1 and CDR2 sequences are MGHRA and YSYEKL. The CDR3 contains 14 residues. The V gene end was trimmed by 1 base and the J gene end by 6 bases; junction bases not matched to a gene: 2. The CDR3 loop is CASSQGRGDEKLFF. The DNA for the CDR3 is TGCGCCAGCAGCCAAGGCAGGGGGGATGAAAAACTGTTTTTT.

V and J are TRBV6-1 and TRBJ2-7, with 10 positions matching TRBD1. V trimming: 1 base; J trimming: 2 bases; junction bases outside the gene matches: 8. Germline V gene data show CDR1 as MNHNS and CDR2 as SASEGT. The CDR3 covers 17 residues. The CDR3 sequence is CASSEGGTGARAYEQYF. In DNA, the CDR3 is TGTGCCAGCAGTGAAGGGGGGACAGGGGCCAGAGCCTACGAGCAGTACTTC.

V usage is TRBV2 and J usage is TRBJ1-5; D ambiguous. In germline, CDR1 is SNHLY, CDR2 FYNNEI. The CDR3 consists of 13 residues. Between the trimmed V and J ends, which lost 7 bases and 3 bases, there was a span of 10 bases. CDR3 amino acids: CASMLMYNQPQHF. The DNA of the CDR3 is TGTGCCAGCATGTTAATGTACAATCAGCCCCAGCATTTT.

J is TRBJ2-3 and V is TRBV4-2, with 9 positions matching TRBD2. With V trimmed by 0 bases and J by 4 bases, 14 bases remained unmatched. Germline loops: CDR1 LGHNA, CDR2 YNFKEQ. The CDR3 runs 19 residues. The CDR3 DNA reads TGTGCCAGCAGCCAAGAAACCCGCGGCTCGGGCGGGGGGGCAGATACGCAGTATTTT. It translates to CASSQETRGSGGGADTQYF.

The table lists this clone with a count of one. The chain links TRBV10-1 to TRBJ2-5; 15 bases match TRBD2. In germline, CDR1 is WNHNN, CDR2 SYGVQD (reference sequence). The CDR3 length is 19 residues. The V segment lost 0 bases and the J segment 3 bases; nucleotides outside the gene matches: 8. CDR3 DNA: TGCGCCAGCAGTGAGTCGGGACTAGCGGGGGGACCTGGAAAAGAGACCCAGTACTTC. Its protein product is CASSESGLAGGPGKETQYF.

V and J are TRBV6-1 and TRBJ1-5, with 8 bases fitting TRBD1. V lost 0 bases, J lost 1 base, and 8 bases stayed unmatched. The CDR3 runs 18 residues. Germline V CDR1 and CDR2: MNHNS, SASEGT. DNA for the CDR3: TGTGCCAGCAGTGAAGCTACAACCGGGACAGGCAGCAATCAGCCCCAGCATTTT. This encodes CASSEATTGTGSNQPQHF.

V usage is TRBV9 and J usage is TRBJ2-3; 7 positions match TRBD2. This CDR3 spans 15 amino acids. Germline V gives CDR1 SGDLS, CDR2 YYNGEE. V was pared by 4 bases and J by 6 bases, with 11 bases of the junction left unmatched. The CDR3 sequence is CASSPGLGLSDTQYF. The CDR3 nucleotides are TGTGCCAGCAGCCCAGGACTAGGCCTTTCGGATACGCAGTATTTT.

V and J are TRBV4-1 and TRBJ1-5; 11 nucleotides match TRBD1. The CDR3 covers 17 residues. J was trimmed by 4 bases and V by 0 bases; bases with no gene match: 5. Germline V gene lookup returns CDR1 MGHRA and CDR2 YSYEKL. The CDR3 DNA follows: TGCGCCAGCAGCCAAGATAAGAGGGACAGGGGGAATCAGCCCCAGCATTTT. As protein: CASSQDKRDRGNQPQHF.

The chain combines TRBV28 with TRBJ1-2; weak D call: TRBD1 (6 bases). Per germline, CDR1 MDHEN and CDR2 SYDVKM. This CDR3 spans 15 amino acids. Deletions cut 7 bases from V and 4 bases from J, with 19 bases between. The CDR3 sequence: CASTHTHRAPYGYTF. CDR3 DNA: TGTGCCAGCACCCATACCCACAGGGCCCCCTATGGCTACACCTTC.

Here the CDR3 reads CASSRYPRRGGQETQYF. CDR3 bases: TGTGCCAGTAGTAGGTACCCACGACGTGGCGGCCAAGAGACCCAGTACTTC. The gene calls are TRBV19 and TRBJ2-5; no definite D call. The V gene lost 4 bases and the J gene lost 1 base, with 19 bases spanning the gap. The germline gives CDR1 LNHDA, CDR2 SQIVND (reference sequence). The CDR3 has 17 amino acids.

CDR3 residues: CASSEATGEWSEAFF. The CDR3, as DNA: TGTGCCAGCAGTGAAGCAACAGGGGAATGGAGTGAAGCTTTCTTT. This sequence joins TRBV2 and TRBJ1-1; 7 bases match TRBD1. V was clipped by 0 bases and J by 7 bases; unmatched bases: 8. Germline V gene sequence: CDR1 SNHLY, CDR2 FYNNEI. CDR3 length: 15 amino acids.

The genes are TRBV6-5 and TRBJ1-1; the D gene is possibly TRBD1 (5 bases). The CDR3 sequence is 14 residues long. Germline CDR1 is MNHEY and CDR2 is SVGAGI. Trimming stripped 2 bases from V and 1 base from J, with 8 bases between. The CDR3 here is CASSYRTKNTEAFF. For the CDR3, the DNA is TGTGCCAGCAGTTACAGGACAAAGAACACTGAAGCTTTCTTT.

This clone appeared once. This sequence joins TRBV6-6 and TRBJ2-1; the D is unclear. V lost 6 bases to trimming and J lost 6 bases, with 15 bases between them. Germline V CDR1 and CDR2: MNHNY, SVGAGI (reference sequence). This CDR3 comprises 14 residues. The CDR3 region has the DNA TGTGCCAGCAGCTACGTGTACCAGGTCAATGAGCAGTTCTTC. Translating it yields CASSYVYQVNEQFF.